Presented here are 28 T cell receptor beta chains from one specimen sequenced in a study of identical twins. TCRdb reanalysed the 5' RACE reads using MiXCR and keeps one entry per CDR3 protein. The data hold hundreds of thousands of distinct CDR3 sequences, with roughly 7.2% observed a single time. The data also belong to a second study, concerning yellow fever vaccine responses in identical twins.

Sequenced material: PBMCs. The receptor set was obtained from a woman aged 18-30 years in good health.

The chain couples TRBV5-1 to TRBJ2-1; tentative D call: TRBD1 (5 bases). This CDR3 comprises 13 residues. The germline gives CDR1 SGHRS, CDR2 YFSETQ. Trimming took off 4 bases at V and 5 bases at J, with 10 bases between the two ends. CDR3 DNA: TGCGCCAGCAGCCTAAGACAGAACAATGAGCAGTTCTTC. Translated, it gives CASSLRQNNEQFF. Using reference TRBV5-1 and TRBJ2-1 for the parts outside the CDR3, the full variable domain is KAGVTQTPRYLIKTRGQQVTLSCSPISGHRSVSWYQQTPGQGLQFLFEYFSETQRNKGNFPGRFSGRQFSNSRSEMNVSTLELGDSALYLCASSLRQNNEQFFGPGTRLTVL.

The table lists this clonotype with a few counts. The chain carries TRBV27 and TRBJ2-2; D uncertain. The CDR3 sequence is 16 residues long. Trimming left V 7 bases short and J 6 bases short, with 21 bases between. Germline V gene sequence: CDR1 MNHEY, CDR2 SMNVEV (reference sequence). The CDR3 DNA reads as TGTGCCAGCACCTCTTCACCCGGGCCCCCGTCCGGGGAGCTGTTTTTT. Translation gives CASTSSPGPPSGELFF.

V is TRBV7-2 and J is TRBJ2-4; D unresolved. Trimming removed 2 bases from V and 2 bases from J, with 10 bases in between. Germline CDR1 SGHTA, CDR2 FQGNSA. This CDR3 is 15 amino acids long. CDR3 sequence reads: CASSLSAQTKNIQYF. The CDR3 region has the DNA TGTGCCAGCAGCTTAAGTGCGCAAACCAAAAACATTCAGTACTTC.

This clonotype has at least ten counts. The rearrangement links TRBV10-3 to TRBJ2-3; 10 bases line up with TRBD2. Germline CDR1 ENHRY, CDR2 SYGVKD. With V trimmed by 6 bases and J by 3 bases, 3 bases remained unmatched. The CDR3 consists of 14 residues. The CDR3 sequence: CAIRLAGVTDTQYF. In DNA form, the CDR3 reads TGTGCCATCAGGCTAGCGGGGGTTACAGATACGCAGTATTTT.

This clonotype has only a few counts. The V call is TRBV2, the J call TRBJ1-4; D gene uncertain. V was shortened by 5 bases and J by 8 bases, with 3 bases between the two germline ends. CDR1 is SNHLY, CDR2 FYNNEI, per germline. The CDR3 sequence is 10 residues long. CDR3 nucleotide sequence: TGTGCCAGCAGTTCGGAAAAACTGTTTTTT. Protein sequence: CASSSEKLFF.

This clonotype was detected only a few times. V usage is TRBV6-1 and J usage is TRBJ2-2; possibly TRBD2 for D (6 bases). The CDR3 spans 15 residues. Germline-derived CDR1 and CDR2 are MNHNS and SASEGT. Trimming pared 7 bases from V and 0 bases from J, leaving 12 bases between. CDR3 DNA sequence: TGTGCCAGCAAGGGAGGCGGTGCGAACACCGGGGAGCTGTTTTTT. It translates to CASKGGGANTGELFF.

The V gene is TRBV5-1, the J gene TRBJ2-5; D is uncertain. Germline CDR1 SGHRS, CDR2 YFSETQ. CDR3 length equals 14 residues. The ends were cut back, 4 bases at V and 5 bases at J, with 15 bases in the middle. The CDR3 bases are TGCGCCAGCAGCCCGCTAACCCCACCTGAGACCCAGTACTTC. It is translated as CASSPLTPPETQYF.

This clonotype was observed at least ten times. The V gene is TRBV12-3 or TRBV12-4, the J gene TRBJ1-3; D remains unclear. The CDR3 spans 14 residues. Trimming pared 8 bases from V and 4 bases from J, leaving 15 bases between. CDR3 bases: TGTGCCAGCGCGTCCGGCAGTCAAGGAAACACCATATATTTT. Translation gives CASASGSQGNTIYF.

This clonotype has a count of ten or more. V usage is TRBV25-1 and J usage is TRBJ2-5; D possibly corresponds to TRBD1 (5 bases). CDR3 length equals 13 residues. From germline, CDR1 is MGHDK and CDR2 SYGVNS. Trimming shortened V by 6 bases and J by 3 bases, and 11 bases separated the two germline ends. The CDR3 sequence is CASRATEEETQYF. The CDR3, as DNA: TGTGCCAGCAGAGCGACAGAAGAAGAGACCCAGTACTTC.

This clonotype was seen more than once but under ten times. V is TRBV7-9 and J is TRBJ2-1, with 7 bases matching TRBD1. The J segment lost 8 bases and the V segment lost 5 bases, leaving 6 bases of the junction unmatched. This CDR3 is built from 13 residues. Germline-derived CDR1 and CDR2 are SEHNR and FQNEAQ (reference sequence). CDR3 sequence reads: CASSTDRAHEQFF. In nucleotides, the CDR3 is TGTGCCAGCAGCACCGACAGGGCCCATGAGCAGTTCTTC.

This clonotype was seen only a few times. The chain uses TRBV15 and TRBJ2-7; unclear D gene. Germline V CDR1 and CDR2: LNHNV, YYDKDF (reference sequence). V was trimmed by 4 bases and J by 7 bases, leaving 14 bases between them. The CDR3 runs 13 residues. DNA of the CDR3: TGTGCCACCAGCATCGGGCTTTTTACGGAGCAGTACGTC. This gives the protein CATSIGLFTEQYV.

This clonotype was picked up many times. This chain connects TRBV3-1 to TRBJ2-5, with TRBD1 identical over 8 bases. The CDR3 runs to 15 residues. Germline CDR1 LGHDT, CDR2 YNNKEL (reference sequence). Trimming at V came to 1 base and at J to 5 bases, leaving 6 bases not matched to a gene. The CDR3 nucleotides read TGTGCCAGCAGCCAAGGGACAGGGTGGTCGGAGACCCAGTACTTC. This translates into CASSQGTGWSETQYF.

J is TRBJ2-7 and V is TRBV9, with TRBD1 matching 7 bases. This CDR3 has 14 amino acids. In germline, CDR1 is SGDLS, CDR2 YYNGEE. J lost 0 bases, V lost 3 bases, and 3 bases had no gene match. CDR3 nucleotides: TGTGCCAGCAGCGACGGGACAGACTCCTACGAGCAGTACTTC. It is translated as CASSDGTDSYEQYF. Drawing the rest from reference TRBV9 and TRBJ2-7, the complete variable domain is DSGVTQTPKHLITATGQRVTLRCSPRSGDLSVYWYQQSLDQGLQFLIQYYNGEERAKGNILERFSAQQFPDLHSELNLSSLELGDSALYFCASSDGTDSYEQYFGPGTRLTVT.

The table lists this clonotype with many counts. The CDR3 DNA follows: TGTGCCAGCAGCCAAACTGGGGGACTAGCGAATGAGCAGTTCTTC. Translated: CASSQTGGLANEQFF. V usage is TRBV4-2 and J usage is TRBJ2-1, with 10 bases identical to TRBD2. V was pared by 2 bases and J by 7 bases, with 5 bases of the junction left unmatched. The CDR3 is 15 amino acids. Germline CDR1 and CDR2: LGHNA and YNFKEQ.

This clonotype was seen only a few times. The gene calls are TRBV29-1 and TRBJ1-5; D remains unclear. The CDR3 loop spans 14 amino acids. Per germline, CDR1 SQVTM and CDR2 ANQGSEA. V gave up 2 bases and J gave up 6 bases, with 14 bases separating them. CDR3 in DNA: TGCAGCGTTGAATTATCCCCGGGAGGTCAGCCCCAGCATTTT. Translating gives CSVELSPGGQPQHF.

The chain has TRBV2 and TRBJ2-1, with D tentatively TRBD1 (5 bases). CDR1 and CDR2 (germline): SNHLY, FYNNEI. Trimming left V 6 bases short and J 2 bases short, with 11 bases between. CDR3 length: 14 amino acids. Here the CDR3 reads CASRQGNTYNEQFF. In DNA form, the CDR3 reads TGTGCCAGCAGGCAGGGAAACACCTACAATGAGCAGTTCTTC.

The V gene is TRBV15, the J gene TRBJ2-2, with D unclear. CDR1 and CDR2 from the germline V gene are LNHNV and YYDKDF (reference sequence). The CDR3 is made up of 14 amino acids. V lost 8 bases and J 1 base, leaving 11 bases between the germline ends. The DNA of the CDR3 is TGTGCCACCGCCCCAGGAGTGAACACCGGGGAGCTGTTTTTT. Translating it yields CATAPGVNTGELFF. The variable domain in full, with the rest retrieved from reference TRBV15 and TRBJ2-2, is DAMVIQNPRYQVTQFGKPVTLSCSQTLNHNVMYWYQQKSSQAPKLLFHYYDKDFNNEADTPDNFQSRRPNTSFCFLDIRSPGLGDTAMYLCATAPGVNTGELFFGEGSRLTVL.

This sequence joins TRBV6-4 and TRBJ2-7; D unclear. Germline CDR1 reads MRHNA; CDR2 reads SNTAGT. The CDR3 has 13 residues. Trimming pared 7 bases from V and 3 bases from J, leaving 13 bases between. The chain's CDR3 is CASTPEASYEQYV. CDR3 DNA: TGTGCCAGCACCCCGGAAGCTAGCTACGAGCAGTACGTC.

This clonotype was found a few times. This chain uses TRBV29-1 with TRBJ2-3; 10 bases are a match to TRBD2. The CDR3 is 15 residues long. Looked up from germline, CDR1 is SQVTM and CDR2 is ANQGSEA. After removal of 4 bases from V and 6 bases from J, the junction contained 10 bases not matched to a gene. The CDR3 DNA follows: TGCAGCGTTGTTTGGGCACTAGCGGGGATCGATACGCAGTATTTT. As protein: CSVVWALAGIDTQYF.

This clonotype was detected once. The rearrangement uses TRBV11-2 and TRBJ1-1; D remains ambiguous. The V gene lost 2 bases and the J gene lost 0 bases, with 10 bases spanning the gap. Germline-derived CDR1 and CDR2 are SGHAT and FQNNGV. The CDR3 is 15 amino acids. The CDR3 DNA sequence: TGTGCCAGCAGCTTACGCAGGAGTTTGAACACTGAAGCTTTCTTT. This gives the protein CASSLRRSLNTEAFF.

V is TRBV20-1 and J is TRBJ2-3; 7 bases are shared with TRBD2. The CDR3 sequence is 13 residues long. Trimming removed 2 bases from V and 4 bases from J; junction bases left unmatched: 3. Germline lookup yields CDR1 DFQATT and CDR2 SNEGSKA (reference sequence). The CDR3 sequence is CSARRDYPDTQYF. The CDR3 nucleotides read TGCAGTGCTAGAAGGGACTACCCAGATACGCAGTATTTT.

This sequence joins TRBV11-1 and TRBJ2-2; TRBD2 aligns across 10 bases. The germline gives CDR1 SGHAT, CDR2 FQDESV (reference sequence). The CDR3 extends over 23 amino acids. Unmatched junction bases numbered 19, after V lost 0 bases and J lost 0 bases. The CDR3 loop is CASSLAVGTKREGLESNTGELFF. The CDR3 DNA reads TGTGCCAGCAGCTTAGCGGTCGGTACGAAGCGGGAGGGCCTGGAGTCGAACACCGGGGAGCTGTTTTTT.

This clonotype was seen ten or more times. This chain connects TRBV12-3 or TRBV12-4 to TRBJ1-3; 7 nucleotides line up with TRBD1. The CDR3 totals 14 residues. V dropped 6 bases and J dropped 2; count of bases not matched to a gene: 4. The CDR3 sequence is CASSGTATGNTIYF. CDR3 DNA sequence: TGTGCCAGCAGCGGGACAGCGACTGGAAACACCATATATTTT.

The chain is built from TRBV15 and TRBJ1-4; D is ambiguous. The germline V gene has CDR1 LNHNV and CDR2 YYDKDF (reference sequence). Trimming cost V 2 bases and J 4 bases, with 11 bases left between them. The CDR3 has 15 residues. The CDR3 spells CATSRKGTYNEKLFF. In DNA, the CDR3 is TGTGCCACCAGCAGAAAGGGCACCTATAATGAAAAACTGTTTTTT.

The table lists this clonotype with many counts. The chain recombines TRBV20-1 with TRBJ2-1, with D maybe TRBD1 (5 bases). Germline V CDR1 and CDR2: DFQATT, SNEGSKA (reference sequence). The CDR3 runs to 14 residues. The ends were cut back, 5 bases at V and 2 bases at J, with 13 bases in the middle. The CDR3 reads CSAGAQETYNEQFF. The CDR3 region has the DNA TGCAGTGCTGGGGCCCAAGAAACCTACAATGAGCAGTTCTTC.

This clonotype was counted ten times or more. The chain recombines TRBV5-1 with TRBJ2-7, with TRBD1 identical over 9 bases. Germline CDR1 SGHRS, CDR2 YFSETQ. J gave up 3 bases and V 3 bases, and 19 bases lay outside the gene matches. The CDR3 has 19 residues. The CDR3 region has the DNA TGCGCCAGCAGCTCGGACAGGGGATTTTTACGTAAGGGAAACTACGAGCAGTACTTC. This gives the protein CASSSDRGFLRKGNYEQYF.

V and J are TRBV3-1 and TRBJ2-1, with D possibly being TRBD2 (5 bases). This CDR3 has 17 amino acids. The germline V and J ends were trimmed by 4 bases and 0 bases, with 16 bases remaining between them. CDR1 LGHDT and CDR2 YNNKEL come from the germline V gene (reference sequence). The CDR3 DNA is TGTGCCAGCAGCCGCCGACGGGGATTACCCTCCTACAATGAGCAGTTCTTC. Protein product: CASSRRRGLPSYNEQFF.

This clonotype was seen a few times. V usage is TRBV20-1 and J usage is TRBJ2-3; 10 nucleotides match TRBD2. Germline V lookup: CDR1 DFQATT, CDR2 SNEGSKA (reference sequence). V shed 8 bases, J shed 1 base, and the junction held 6 bases outside the gene matches. CDR3 size: 14 residues. CDR3 region: CSSKAGGGTDTQYF. For the CDR3, the DNA is TGCAGTTCAAAAGCGGGAGGGGGCACAGATACGCAGTATTTT.